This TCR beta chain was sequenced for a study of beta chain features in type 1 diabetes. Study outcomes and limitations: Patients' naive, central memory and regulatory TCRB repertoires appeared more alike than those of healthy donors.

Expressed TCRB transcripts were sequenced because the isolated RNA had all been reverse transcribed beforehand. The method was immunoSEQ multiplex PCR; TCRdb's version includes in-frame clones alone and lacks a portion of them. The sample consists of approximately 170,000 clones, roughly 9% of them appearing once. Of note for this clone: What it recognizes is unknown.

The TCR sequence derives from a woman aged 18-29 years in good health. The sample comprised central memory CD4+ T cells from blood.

CDR3 nucleotides: TGTGCCAGCAGCTTCCAGGGTGGAGGGCTTGAAGCTTTCTTT. It codes for CASSFQGGGLEAFF. This rearrangement joins TRBV11-2 to TRBJ1-1; D may be TRBD1 (5 bases). CDR3 length equals 14 residues. The germline V gene encodes CDR1 SGHAT and CDR2 FQNNGV. With 3 bases removed from V and 7 bases from J, the gap between germline ends came to 15 bases. The whole variable domain, remainder taken from reference TRBV11-2 and TRBJ1-1, is EAGVAQSPRYKIIEKRQSVAFWCNPISGHATLYWYQQILGQGPKLLIQFQNNGVVDDSQLPKDRFSAERLKGVDSTLKIQPAKLEDSAVYLCASSFQGGGLEAFFGQGTRLTVV.